These 14 T cell receptor beta chains originate from one sample sequenced in a study of PD-1 blockade in classical Hodgkin lymphoma. Libraries were prepared by immunoSEQ multiplex PCR; TCRdb keeps only in-frame clonotypes and omits some of them. The table includes approximately 100,000 clones, 83% detected once. Sample time point: cycle 4 day 1 (C4D1), after 5 to 7 weeks of nivolumab. There was relapse after autologous stem cell transplantation in every patient, and there was variation in brentuximab vedotin exposure. This specimen was peripheral blood mononuclear cells (PBMCs), taken before the fourth cycle of nivolumab. Receptor source: a human donor with classical Hodgkin lymphoma.

This clone was seen a handful of times. The chain joins TRBV10-3 to TRBJ2-2, with 7 bases lining up with TRBD2. The CDR3 runs 17 residues. The germline gives CDR1 ENHRY, CDR2 SYGVKD. After removal of 3 bases from V and 1 base from J, the junction contained 8 bases not matched to a gene. The CDR3 is CAISDQGAGRNTGELFF. CDR3 nucleotide sequence: TGTGCCATCAGTGACCAGGGAGCGGGGAGGAACACCGGGGAGCTGTTTTTT.

The chain joins TRBV14 to TRBJ1-2; 7 bases agree with TRBD1. The junction had 9 bases not matched to a gene; V was cut back by 4 bases and J by 7 bases. The CDR3 totals 14 residues. The germline gives CDR1 SGHDN, CDR2 FVKESK. The CDR3 nucleotides read TGTGCCAGCAGCCCTAGACAGGGAGCGGCTGGCTACACCTTC. It encodes CASSPRQGAAGYTF.

V is TRBV5-1 and J is TRBJ2-1; D remains unclear. With 3 bases removed from V and 8 bases from J, the gap between germline ends came to 15 bases. CDR3 length: 14 residues. Per germline, CDR1 SGHRS and CDR2 YFSETQ. In nucleotides, the CDR3 is TGCGCCAGCAGCTGGGTTCACCTTCGAGATGAGCAGTTCTTC. Translated, it gives CASSWVHLRDEQFF.

The chain uses TRBV10-3 and TRBJ1-4; no definite D call. The germline V and J ends were trimmed by 2 bases and 3 bases, with 10 bases remaining between them. The CDR3 is made up of 15 amino acids. The V gene's germline CDR1 is ENHRY and CDR2 SYGVKD. In nucleotides, the CDR3 is TGTGCCATCAGTGAGGGAGTTGGAGCTAATGAAAAACTGTTTTTT. Its protein product is CAISEGVGANEKLFF.

The chain combines TRBV5-1 with TRBJ2-1, with 7 bases lining up with TRBD2. The CDR3 has 17 residues. Germline V gives CDR1 SGHRS, CDR2 YFSETQ. The V gene end was trimmed by 5 bases and the J gene end by 0 bases; junction bases not matched to a gene: 11. CDR3 in DNA: TGCGCCAGCAGTAGCGGGCTAGCCACAAGCTCCTACAATGAGCAGTTCTTC. It codes for CASSSGLATSSYNEQFF.

The chain has TRBV21-1 and TRBJ1-1. TRBV21-1 is given as a pseudogene. The CDR3 has 16 residues. The CDR3 coding sequence is TGTGCCAGCAGCAACCCTGATTGTGAGGGTTGGCCTGAAGCTTTCTTT. Translated: CASSNPDCEGWPEAFF.

The chain employs TRBV5-4 and TRBJ2-7; tentative D call: TRBD1 (6 bases). The CDR3 loop spans 14 amino acids. Trimming removed 2 bases from V and 5 bases from J, with 14 bases in between. CDR1 SGHNT and CDR2 YYREEE come from the germline V gene (reference sequence). CDR3 bases: TGTGCCAGCAGCTTCAAAGGGGGTAAGGACGAGCAGTACTTC. This codes for CASSFKGGKDEQYF.

This clone came up once. The gene calls are TRBV30 and TRBJ2-1; 10 bases align to TRBD1. This CDR3 is 14 amino acids long. CDR1 is GTSNPN and CDR2 is SVGIG in the germline V gene (reference sequence). With V trimmed by 2 bases and J by 6 bases, 4 bases remained unmatched. The CDR3 protein is CAWSRTGGGNEQFF. In nucleotides, the CDR3 is TGTGCCTGGAGTCGGACAGGGGGGGGCAATGAGCAGTTCTTC.

The gene calls are TRBV27 and TRBJ2-1; perhaps TRBD1 as D (6 bases). With 6 bases removed from V and 9 bases from J, the gap between germline ends came to 12 bases. The CDR3 is 12 residues long. The germline V gene encodes CDR1 MNHEY and CDR2 SMNVEV (reference sequence). CDR3 nucleotide sequence: TGTGCCAGCAGACTCAGGGGCTTTGAGCAGTTCTTC. Protein: CASRLRGFEQFF.

The V call is TRBV7-8, the J call TRBJ1-5, with no clear D. CDR1 and CDR2 (germline): SGHVS, FQNEAQ. The CDR3 is made up of 14 amino acids. The V and J ends lost 3 bases and 4 bases respectively, with 10 bases between them. The CDR3 here is CASSLYIGNQPQHF. The CDR3 coding sequence is TGTGCCAGCAGCTTGTACATCGGTAATCAGCCCCAGCATTTT.

This clone was detected once. The chain is built from TRBV29-1 and TRBJ1-1, with TRBD1 matching over 7 bases. Trimming at V came to 6 bases and at J to 3 bases, leaving 13 bases not matched to a gene. The length of the CDR3 is 15 residues. The germline gives CDR1 SQVTM, CDR2 ANQGSEA. This CDR3 is CSVVITGAGDTEAFF. CDR3 DNA sequence: TGCAGCGTCGTGATTACAGGGGCCGGGGACACTGAAGCTTTCTTT.

The chain employs TRBV5-6 and TRBJ2-5; a weak D match, TRBD1 (6 bases). This CDR3 is built from 14 residues. Trimming cost V 1 base and J 5 bases, with 12 bases left between them. Germline V gene data show CDR1 as SGHDT and CDR2 as YYEEEE. CDR3 nucleotide sequence: TGTGCCAGCAGCTTGCAGGGGATGGGGGAGACCCAGTACTTC. This encodes CASSLQGMGETQYF.

Concerning this clone: The sample holds other DNA sequences that translate to the same CDR3. CDR3 sequence reads: CASSLRGHGYTF. The CDR3, as DNA: TGTGCCAGCAGTTTAAGGGGGCATGGCTACACCTTC. V is TRBV28 and J is TRBJ1-2; 7 bases fit TRBD1. After removal of 2 bases from V and 6 bases from J, the junction contained 0 bases not matched to a gene. Germline values: CDR1 MDHEN, CDR2 SYDVKM. The CDR3 sequence is 12 residues long.

J is TRBJ2-2 and V is TRBV29-1; D is perhaps TRBD1 (6 bases). The CDR3 spans 14 residues. The germline gives CDR1 SQVTM, CDR2 ANQGSEA. Trimming stripped 7 bases from V and 0 bases from J, with 12 bases between. CDR3 protein: CSAFRGPNTGELFF. For the CDR3, the DNA is TGCAGCGCCTTCAGGGGTCCGAACACCGGGGAGCTGTTTTTT.